This TCR beta chain was identified during a study of OX40 agonist ivuxolimab in advanced cancers. Some background on the complete study: Ivuxolimab was a fully human IgG2 agonistic monoclonal antibody targeting the costimulatory receptor OX40 (CD134). Intravenous ivuxolimab was administered to patients every 2 weeks at six dose levels: 0.01, 0.1, 0.3, 1.5, 3 and 10 mg/kg. Among the approximately 54 dose-escalation patients, roughly 20 had hepatocellular carcinoma, 15 or so melanoma, 9 renal cell carcinoma and 9 head and neck cancer. In the dose-escalation cohort, nearly 85% of patients were male, and the mean age was around 65 years with a range of roughly 20 to 80. Patients were allowed to have had prior anti-PD-1, anti-PD-L1 or anti-CTLA-4 therapy, and approximately 40% of the dose-escalation patients had previously received checkpoint inhibitors. Three dose-escalation patients achieved partial responses, one with hepatocellular carcinoma and two with cutaneous melanoma. The purpose of peripheral TCRbeta sequencing was to test whether ivuxolimab changed TCR sequence diversity and led to clonal T-cell expansion. The paper describes the monotherapy dose-escalation part (N of about 52 patients) of the phase I trial of ivuxolimab.

Reading the germline V gene gives CDR1 MNHNS and CDR2 SASEGT. V and J are truncated by 8 bases and 0 bases respectively, leaving an intervening sequence of 9 bases. CDR3 length: 13 amino acids, cysteine to phenylalanine. Just CDR3 DNA is preserved here, 39 bases in frame from base 1. What the authors observed across the whole study: Low levels of normalized T-cell clonal expansion were also shown by some nonresponding patients. In partial responders in the 0.1-3.0 mg/kg groups, normalized peripheral clonal expansion was found to be among the lowest, especially among CD8+ T cells. At doses of 0.1 to 3.0 mg/kg, clonal expansion of both CD4+ and CD8+ blood T cells was observed from baseline to week 6. After ivuxolimab, expanded clones were on average more numerous among CD8+ T cells than among CD4+ T cells. The antigen specificity of the clonally expanded peripheral T cells was not determined.

The trial excluded patients who had a history of autoimmune disease or were on systemic immunosuppression. Peripheral blood for TCR sequencing was collected from all dose cohorts at baseline, on cycle 4 day 1, and on cycle 7 day 1. The samples were drawn from a first-in-human, open-label, multicenter phase I dose-escalation trial of ivuxolimab. Adults with locally advanced or metastatic head and neck squamous cell, hepatocellular, melanoma or renal cell carcinoma were enrolled in the trial. CD4+ and CD8+ T cells were sorted separately from peripheral blood before TCR sequencing. For sequencing of the TCRbeta CDR3 region, genomic DNA was extracted from the sorted cells. TCRbeta CDR3 regions were sequenced using the immunoSEQ Assay. Drawn from immuneACCESS, this table holds only the in-frame rearrangements with V and J called that TCRdb kept. Clones are partly lost; checked studies trace under half to an unresolved V gene and leave the rest unexplained. For this sample the table gives tens of thousands of clones, of which roughly nine tenths were detected only once. The top ten clonotypes cover around 4.8% of the sample.

As for this clone: Its antigen target is currently unknown. Base qualities are missing; no much larger clone stands one base away.

This clonotype was sampled from an adult with an advanced solid tumor such as melanoma, head and neck, liver or kidney cancer. The rearranged chain carries TRBV6-1 and TRBJ2-3, with a tentative D gene TRBD2 over 6 matching bases. The specimen comprised CD4+ or CD8+ T cells sorted from blood, sampled in a trial of the OX40 agonist ivuxolimab. The encoded CDR3 is CASGRISTDTQYF. The DNA sequence follows: TGTGCCAGCGGGAGGATCAGCACAGATACGCAGTATTTT.